Presented here are 2 T cell receptor beta chains from one specimen sequenced in a study of blood T cell repertoires in COVID-19. Method: immunoSEQ multiplex PCR; TCRdb's copy keeps in-frame clones and lacks some. The sample carries 100,000 to 150,000 clones, roughly 87% recorded once. What was sequenced was peripheral blood. Source of these receptors: a human donor in a cohort sampled during active COVID-19.

The chain employs TRBV7-2 and TRBJ2-1, with 15 bases identical to TRBD2. The ends lost 5 bases at V and 0 bases at J; junction bases unmatched: 8. The CDR3 consists of 19 residues. Germline values: CDR1 SGHTA, CDR2 FQGNSA. CDR3 sequence reads: CASSTRTSGGVSSYNEQFF. Written as DNA, the CDR3 is TGTGCCAGCAGCACCCGGACTAGCGGGGGGGTTAGCTCCTACAATGAGCAGTTCTTC. The full variable domain, rest sourced from reference TRBV7-2 and TRBJ2-1, is GAGVSQSPSNKVTEKGKDVELRCDPISGHTALYWYRQSLGQGLEFLIYFQGNSAPDKSGLPSDRFSAERTGGSVSTLTIQRTQQEDSAVYLCASSTRTSGGVSSYNEQFFGPGTRLTVL.

The V call is TRBV7-3, the J call TRBJ2-3; 7 positions agree with TRBD2. The CDR3 is 16 amino acids. The germline CDR1 and CDR2 sequences are SGHTA and FQGTGA. V lost 3 bases and J lost 1; bases outside the gene matches: 7. Written as DNA, the CDR3 is TGTGCCAGCAGCTTCGAAGGCCGGGGGGGCACAGATACGCAGTATTTT. It encodes CASSFEGRGGTDTQYF.